A selection of T cell receptor beta chains follows, all from one sample in a study of T cell responses to AZD1222 COVID-19 vaccine. Libraries were prepared by immunoSEQ multiplex PCR; TCRdb keeps only in-frame clonotypes and omits some of them. The sample has 80,000 to 100,000 clones, 70% to 90% seen once. Sequenced material: peripheral blood, taken 28 days after the second AZD1222 dose. Source of these receptors: an adult who received the AZD1222 COVID-19 vaccine. The CDR3 runs from the conserved cysteine through the conserved F or W. The D gene is left open where the match is weak. Clone size is not always given. Where it is, it says once, few, many or a class for expanded clones.

J | V | size | D | CDR3 | DNA
TRBJ1-2 | TRBV12-5 | NA | NA | CASGTRGVYGYTF | TGTGCTAGTGGCACAAGGGGGGTTTATGGCTACACCTTC
TRBJ1-3 | TRBV11-3 | NA | NA | CASSLASGPLRSGNTIYF | TGTGCCAGCAGCTTAGCTTCCGGACCGCTTCGCTCTGGAAACACCATATATTTT
TRBJ1-2 | TRBV5-1 | NA | TRBD1 | CASSPGQEANGYTF | TGCGCCAGCAGCCCGGGACAGGAGGCTAATGGCTACACCTTC
TRBJ2-2 | TRBV18 | once | NA | CASSPNRGELFF | TGTGCCAGCTCACCAAACAGGGGGGAGCTGTTTTTT
TRBJ1-3 | TRBV6-1 | NA | NA | CASRGYSGNTIYF | TGTGCCAGTCGGGGGTACTCTGGAAACACCATATATTTT
TRBJ1-2 | TRBV28 | NA | NA | CASSVNYGYTF | TGTGCCAGCAGTGTCAACTATGGCTACACCTTC
TRBJ1-1 | TRBV19 | NA | NA | CASRGTLMNTEAFF | TGTGCCAGCAGAGGGACACTGATGAACACTGAAGCTTTCTTT
TRBJ1-1 | TRBV7-3 | NA | NA | CASREDQNTEAFF | TGTGCCAGCAGGGAGGACCAGAACACTGAAGCTTTCTTT
TRBJ2-3 | TRBV19 | NA | NA | CASRRLGTDTQYF | TGTGCCAGTAGAAGGTTAGGTACAGATACGCAGTATTTT
TRBJ1-1 | TRBV6-5 | NA | NA | CASARGGASNTEAFF | TGTGCCAGCGCTAGAGGTGGGGCCTCGAACACTGAAGCTTTCTTT
TRBJ2-3 | TRBV12-3/TRBV12-4 | NA | NA | CASSPQEDTQYF | TGTGCCAGCAGTCCACAGGAAGATACGCAGTATTTT
TRBJ2-1 | TRBV13 | NA | NA | CASSPFDEQFF | TGTGCCAGCAGCCCCTTCGATGAGCAGTTCTTC
TRBJ1-1 | TRBV3-1/TRBV3-2 | NA | NA | CASSQAYLTGHTEAFF | TGTGCCAGCAGCCAAGCCTATTTAACAGGTCACACTGAAGCTTTCTTT
TRBJ1-5 | TRBV29-1 | once | NA | CSVQRGSNQPQHF | TGCAGCGTTCAAAGGGGGAGCAATCAGCCCCAGCATTTT
TRBJ1-2 | TRBV5-1 | NA | TRBD1 | CASSPGEGAADGYTF | TGCGCCAGCAGCCCAGGGGAGGGGGCAGCGGATGGCTACACCTTC
TRBJ2-1 | TRBV9 | NA | TRBD1 | CASSVMDRDNEQFF | TGTGCCAGCAGCGTTATGGACAGGGACAATGAGCAGTTCTTC
TRBJ1-4 | TRBV28 | NA | NA | CASSFSGTNEKLFF | TGTGCCAGCAGTTTTTCGGGGACTAATGAAAAACTGTTTTTT
TRBJ1-1 | TRBV10-2 | NA | NA | CASSQGGEAFF | TGCGCCAGTTCACAGGGAGGAGAAGCTTTCTTT
TRBJ1-2 | TRBV5-4 | NA | TRBD1 | CASSSGQDFYGYTF | TGTGCCAGCAGTTCCGGACAGGACTTCTATGGCTACACCTTC
TRBJ2-7 | TRBV29-1 | NA | TRBD1 | CSVPGTGYEQYF | TGCAGCGTCCCCGGGACAGGGTACGAGCAGTACTTC
TRBJ1-3 | TRBV28 | NA | NA | CASRRSSGNTIYF | TGTGCCAGCCGACGTTCCTCTGGAAACACCATATATTTT
TRBJ1-3 | TRBV5-1 | NA | NA | CASSPEGNTIYF | TGCGCCAGCAGTCCGGAGGGAAACACCATATATTTT
TRBJ1-1 | TRBV27 | NA | TRBD1 | CASSSQGARGLVTEAFF | TGTGCCAGCAGTTCACAGGGGGCGCGAGGCCTGGTGACTGAAGCTTTCTTT
TRBJ2-7 | TRBV2 | few | NA | CASTESGYEQYF | TGTGCCAGCACCGAATCCGGGTACGAGCAGTACTTC
TRBJ1-6 | TRBV28 | NA | NA | CASSLRRSPLHF | TGTGCCAGCAGTTTGAGAAGATCACCCCTCCACTTT
TRBJ1-5 | TRBV12-3/TRBV12-4 | NA | NA | CASSFGDQPQHF | TGTGCCAGCAGTTTCGGCGATCAGCCCCAGCATTTT
TRBJ1-3 | TRBV2 | NA | NA | CASSEGLGNSGNTIYF | TGTGCCAGCAGTGAAGGGCTGGGGAACTCTGGAAACACCATATATTTT
TRBJ1-2 | TRBV4-3 | NA | TRBD1 | CASSQDGQGARIVGYTF | TGCGCCAGCAGCCAAGATGGGCAGGGGGCGCGTATCGTTGGCTACACCTTC
TRBJ1-5 | TRBV7-9 | NA | NA | CASSLDSFHQPQHF | TGTGCCAGCAGCTTAGACAGCTTCCATCAGCCCCAGCATTTT
TRBJ1-2 | TRBV4-3 | NA | NA | CASSQDAGSFYGYTF | TGCGCCAGCAGCCAAGATGCGGGATCTTTCTATGGCTACACCTTC
TRBJ1-2 | TRBV6-1 | NA | NA | CASSELASGGYTF | TGTGCCAGCAGTGAACTTGCTAGCGGTGGCTACACCTTC
TRBJ1-2 | TRBV11-3 | NA | NA | CASSLAPEGSYGYTF | TGTGCCAGCAGCTTAGCCCCCGAGGGGAGCTATGGCTACACCTTC
TRBJ2-2 | TRBV19 | NA | NA | CASSIALGRNRGSAGELFF | TGTGCCAGTAGTATCGCCCTGGGACGGAATCGGGGATCGGCCGGGGAGCTGTTTTTT
TRBJ2-3 | TRBV7-8 | NA | NA | CASSLAGTPSLDTQYF | TGTGCCAGCAGCTTAGCCGGGACCCCTAGCTTGGATACGCAGTATTTT
TRBJ1-5 | TRBV5-5 | NA | NA | CASRRTVGGNQPQHF | TGTGCCAGCAGGAGGACAGTAGGCGGCAATCAGCCCCAGCATTTT